This TCR beta chain is drawn from a study of T cells in Graves' hyperthyroidism and ophthalmopathy. Study overall: The blood sample was taken at first diagnosis, before treatment began. Points from the study as a whole: Separation of ophthalmopathy from stable hyperthyroidism was achieved by a 13 V-J model.

V was cut by 5 bases and J by 3 bases, with 20 bases left in between. This CDR3 has 16 residues. Germline V gene data show CDR1 as MDHEN and CDR2 as SYDVKM. This clonotype came up many times. Its target is unknown. RNA transcripts provided the source from which TCR beta CDR3 regions were amplified. During a first-round RT-PCR of the TCR CDR3, the HTBI primer set was used. TCRdb re-called the multiplex PCR reads with MiXCR, one entry per CDR3 protein. In the table there are over 200,000 distinct CDR3 sequences, around 20% of which are singletons. The hyperthyroidism patients had all been newly diagnosed, and their disease duration was under 2 months. Their ages ranged from 18 to 65 years.

The source of this sequence is a middle-aged man with Graves' hyperthyroidism. What was sequenced was blood. The chain has TRBV28 and TRBJ2-7; either TRBD1 or TRBD2 may supply D (5 bases each). The CDR3 protein is CASSPFEGQLRYEQYF. CDR3 bases: TGTGCCAGCAGTCCCTTCGAGGGGCAACTTCGCTACGAGCAGTACTTC.